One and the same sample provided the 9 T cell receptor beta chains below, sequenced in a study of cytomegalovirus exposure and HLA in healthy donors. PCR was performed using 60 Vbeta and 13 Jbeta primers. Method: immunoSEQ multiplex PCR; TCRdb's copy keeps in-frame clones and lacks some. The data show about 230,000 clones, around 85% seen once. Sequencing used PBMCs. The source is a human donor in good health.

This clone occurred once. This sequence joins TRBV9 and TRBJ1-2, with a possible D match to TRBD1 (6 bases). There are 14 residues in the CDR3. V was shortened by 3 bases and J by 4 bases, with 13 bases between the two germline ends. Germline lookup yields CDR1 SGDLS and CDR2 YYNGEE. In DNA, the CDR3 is TGTGCCAGCAGCGGCCGGCCAGGGGTCTATGGCTACACCTTC. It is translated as CASSGRPGVYGYTF.

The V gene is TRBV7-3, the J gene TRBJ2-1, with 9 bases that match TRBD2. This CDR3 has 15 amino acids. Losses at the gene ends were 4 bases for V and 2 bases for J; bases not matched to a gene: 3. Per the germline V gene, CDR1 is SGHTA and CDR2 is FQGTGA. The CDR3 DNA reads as TGTGCCAGCAGCTCCCAGCGGGGGGCCTACAATGAGCAGTTCTTC. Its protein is CASSSQRGAYNEQFF.

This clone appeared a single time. Here the CDR3 reads CSVERGQGAYGYTF. The CDR3 DNA is TGCAGCGTTGAGAGAGGACAGGGAGCCTATGGCTACACCTTC. V gene TRBV29-1 combines with J gene TRBJ1-2; the match to TRBD1 covers 8 bases. The ends lost 3 bases at V and 4 bases at J; junction bases unmatched: 7. The CDR3 runs 14 residues. Germline assignment: CDR1 SQVTM and CDR2 ANQGSEA.

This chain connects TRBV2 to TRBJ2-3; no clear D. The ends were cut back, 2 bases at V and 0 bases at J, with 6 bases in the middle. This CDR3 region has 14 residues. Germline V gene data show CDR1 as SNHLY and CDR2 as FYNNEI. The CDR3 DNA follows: TGTGCCAGCAGTGAATCGTCTAGCACAGATACGCAGTATTTT. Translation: CASSESSSTDTQYF.

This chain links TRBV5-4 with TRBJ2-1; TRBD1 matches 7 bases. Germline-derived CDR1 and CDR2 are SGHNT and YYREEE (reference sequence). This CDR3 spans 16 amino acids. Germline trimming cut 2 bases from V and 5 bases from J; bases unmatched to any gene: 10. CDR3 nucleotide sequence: TGTGCCAGCAGCTTTGGATATCGCACAGGGGACAATGAGCAGTTCTTC. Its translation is CASSFGYRTGDNEQFF.

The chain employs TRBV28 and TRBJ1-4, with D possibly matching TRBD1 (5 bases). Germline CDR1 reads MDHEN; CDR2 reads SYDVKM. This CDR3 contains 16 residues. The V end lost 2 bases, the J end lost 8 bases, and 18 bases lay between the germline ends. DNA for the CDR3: TGTGCCAGCAGTTTAGGGCACGGGGGGAGATGGGAAAAACTGTTTTTT. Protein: CASSLGHGGRWEKLFF.

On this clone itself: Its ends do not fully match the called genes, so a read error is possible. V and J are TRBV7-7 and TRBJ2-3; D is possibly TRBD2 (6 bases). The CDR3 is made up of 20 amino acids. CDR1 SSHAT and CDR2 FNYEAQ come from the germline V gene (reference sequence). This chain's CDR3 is CASSATPGSARPGGTDTQYF. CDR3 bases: TGTGCTAGCAGCGCTACGCCTGGGAGCGCACGCCCGGGGGGCACAGATACGCAGTATTTT.

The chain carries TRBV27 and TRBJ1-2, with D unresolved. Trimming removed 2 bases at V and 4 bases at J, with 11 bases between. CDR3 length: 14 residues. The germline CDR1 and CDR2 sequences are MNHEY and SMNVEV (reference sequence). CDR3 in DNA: TGTGCCAGCAGTTTAAGAGGGCCTGTCTATGGCTACACCTTC. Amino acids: CASSLRGPVYGYTF.

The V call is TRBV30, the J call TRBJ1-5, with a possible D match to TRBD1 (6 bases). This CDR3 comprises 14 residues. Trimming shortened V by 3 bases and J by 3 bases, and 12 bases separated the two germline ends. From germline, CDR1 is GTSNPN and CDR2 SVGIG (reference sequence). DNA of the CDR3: TGTGCCTGGAGCCGACAGGCTATCAATCAGCCCCAGCATTTT. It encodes CAWSRQAINQPQHF.